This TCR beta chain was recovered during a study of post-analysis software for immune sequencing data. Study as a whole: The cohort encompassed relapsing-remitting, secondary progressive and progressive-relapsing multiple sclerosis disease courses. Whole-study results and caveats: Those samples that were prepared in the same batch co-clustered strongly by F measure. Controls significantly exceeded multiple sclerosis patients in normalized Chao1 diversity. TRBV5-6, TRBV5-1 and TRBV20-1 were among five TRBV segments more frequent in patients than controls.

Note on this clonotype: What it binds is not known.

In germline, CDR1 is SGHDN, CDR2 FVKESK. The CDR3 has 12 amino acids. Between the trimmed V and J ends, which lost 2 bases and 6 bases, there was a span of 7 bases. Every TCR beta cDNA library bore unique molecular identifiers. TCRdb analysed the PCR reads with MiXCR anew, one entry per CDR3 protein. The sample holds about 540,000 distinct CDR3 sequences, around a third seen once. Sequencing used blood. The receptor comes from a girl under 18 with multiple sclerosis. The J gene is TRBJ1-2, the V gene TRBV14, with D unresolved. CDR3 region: CASSQKRDGYTF. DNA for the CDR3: TGTGCCAGCAGCCAAAAGAGAGATGGCTACACCTTC.